Listed here is a single T cell receptor beta chain. The data are from a study of blood T cell repertoires in COVID-19. Study context: The United States, Italy and Spain were the sources of the acute and convalescent COVID-19 samples. PBMCs, B-cell-depleted T cells, or T cells provided the cDNA or gDNA that made up the material.

In the original processing: Researchers report that nucleated cell counts were estimated from reference gene primer amplification. Sequencing was performed with immunoSEQ multiplex PCR; in TCRdb, only in-frame clones are kept and a portion is missing. The DNA gave D and trimming, while V, J and clone size come from that table. The sample shows roughly 180,000 clones, 70% to 90% of them seen only once. The source is a man older than 75 with COVID-19, enrolled during active disease. The source material was peripheral blood.

In nucleotides, the CDR3 is TGTGCCAGCTCTGCCGGTGAGGGCCAGCCCCAGCATTTT. This gives the protein CASSAGEGQPQHF. The V and J genes are TRBV18 and TRBJ1-5; D unclear. V was pared by 6 bases and J by 7 bases, with 13 bases between. Per germline, CDR1 KGHSH and CDR2 LQKENI. This CDR3 comprises 13 residues.